This passage covers 10 T cell receptor beta chains from one sample sequenced in a study of beta chain features in type 1 diabetes. General study results and limits: TCRB CDR3 length was moderately but significantly reduced in all four CD4+ subsets of Type 1 diabetes patients.

Antigens for these TCRs are unknown. Expressed TCRB transcripts were sequenced after all isolated RNA was converted to cDNA. Produced via immunoSEQ multiplex PCR; TCRdb's table is partial and in-frame only. Among 250,000 to 300,000 clones listed, approximately 25% were seen once. The specimen was naive CD4+ T cells from blood. The source is a woman aged 25 to 39 with type 1 diabetes.

The chain is built from TRBV11-2 and TRBJ1-5; 8 nucleotides line up with TRBD1. With V trimmed by 1 base and J by 5 bases, 7 bases remained unmatched. The V gene's germline CDR1 is SGHAT and CDR2 FQNNGV. There are 16 residues in the CDR3. This CDR3 reads CASSLGGQGTHQPQHF. CDR3 in DNA: TGTGCCAGCAGCTTAGGAGGACAGGGAACTCATCAGCCCCAGCATTTT. Filled out from reference TRBV11-2 and TRBJ1-5, the complete variable domain reads EAGVAQSPRYKIIEKRQSVAFWCNPISGHATLYWYQQILGQGPKLLIQFQNNGVVDDSQLPKDRFSAERLKGVDSTLKIQPAKLEDSAVYLCASSLGGQGTHQPQHFGDGTRLSIL.

This clone was detected only a few times. The chain joins TRBV11-3 to TRBJ2-4; 9 nucleotides agree with TRBD2. J was trimmed by 5 bases and V by 5 bases; bases with no gene match: 4. This CDR3 comprises 14 residues. Germline V gene lookup returns CDR1 SGHNT and CDR2 YENEEA. CDR3 DNA sequence: TGTGCCAGCAGCGAACTAGCGGGCGAAAACATTCAGTACTTC. Amino acid sequence: CASSELAGENIQYF.

The V call is TRBV29-1, the J call TRBJ2-1, with 9 bases lining up with TRBD1. This CDR3 is 13 amino acids long. The germline gives CDR1 SQVTM, CDR2 ANQGSEA. V shed 5 bases and J 10 bases; nucleotides not matched to a gene: 9. The DNA for the CDR3 is TGCAGCGTTTCACAGGGGGCGATTTGGGAGCAGTTCTTC. As protein: CSVSQGAIWEQFF.

In the case of this clone: The same CDR3 arises from other DNA sequences in this sample as well. The chain has TRBV4-1 and TRBJ2-5; perhaps TRBD1 as D (6 bases). Germline CDR1 and CDR2: MGHRA and YSYEKL. Between the trimmed V and J ends, which lost 1 base and 5 bases, there was a span of 11 bases. The CDR3 is made up of 14 amino acids. The CDR3 loop is CASSQVAGVETQYF. CDR3 DNA sequence: TGCGCCAGCAGCCAAGTTGCAGGGGTGGAGACCCAGTACTTC.

This clone turned up a few times. The J gene is TRBJ2-2, the V gene TRBV2; 12 positions agree with TRBD2. V was pared by 0 bases and J by 6 bases, with 5 bases of the junction left unmatched. This CDR3 has 17 residues. Germline-derived CDR1 and CDR2 are SNHLY and FYNNEI. The DNA of the CDR3 is TGTGCCAGCAGTGAAGCTCTAGCGGGAGGGCCCGCCGGGGAGCTGTTTTTT. The encoded protein is CASSEALAGGPAGELFF.

The chain employs TRBV19 and TRBJ2-7; no definite D call. Trimming shortened V by 5 bases and J by 4 bases, and 12 bases separated the two germline ends. Germline V gene data show CDR1 as LNHDA and CDR2 as SQIVND (reference sequence). CDR3 length equals 13 residues. The CDR3 DNA sequence: TGTGCCAGTAGTTGGTCCCCGACTTACGAGCAGTACTTC. Encoded protein: CASSWSPTYEQYF.

This clone was seen a handful of times. The chain is built from TRBV11-3 and TRBJ2-7; the D gene is possibly TRBD2 (5 bases). The CDR3 has 14 residues. With 5 bases removed from V and 3 bases from J, the gap between germline ends came to 14 bases. Germline assignment: CDR1 SGHNT and CDR2 YENEEA. This CDR3 is CASSLTDYGYEQYF. The CDR3 DNA is TGTGCCAGCAGCCTAACAGACTACGGCTACGAGCAGTACTTC.

This clone showed up just a few times. The chain is built from TRBV7-9 and TRBJ1-5, with D uncertain. The CDR3 runs 12 residues. Trimming removed 5 bases at V and 3 bases at J, with 5 bases between. Germline CDR1 SEHNR, CDR2 FQNEAQ (reference sequence). The CDR3 is CASSPDNQPQHF. The CDR3 DNA follows: TGTGCCAGCAGCCCAGACAATCAGCCCCAGCATTTT.

This clone was seen a handful of times. The V call is TRBV19, the J call TRBJ2-1; D call uncertain. With 5 bases removed from V and 5 bases from J, the gap between germline ends came to 7 bases. Germline values: CDR1 LNHDA, CDR2 SQIVND (reference sequence). The CDR3 runs 12 residues. The CDR3 spells CASSRRDNEQFF. The CDR3 nucleotides are TGTGCCAGTAGTCGACGGGACAATGAGCAGTTCTTC.

The chain is built from TRBV9 and TRBJ2-5, with TRBD2 matching 7 bases. Trimming removed 4 bases from V and 0 bases from J; junction bases left unmatched: 9. The CDR3 is 16 amino acids. Germline V gene data show CDR1 as SGDLS and CDR2 as YYNGEE. This chain's CDR3 is CASSIGLETYQETQYF. In nucleotides, the CDR3 is TGTGCCAGCAGCATCGGACTAGAGACGTACCAAGAGACCCAGTACTTC.